The TCR beta chain under discussion was sequenced for a study of beta chain features in type 1 diabetes. The investigators reverse transcribed all of the isolated RNA, so they sequenced expressed TCRB transcripts. Naive, central memory and regulatory T cell samples averaged about 3.3 million immunoSEQ reads each. TCRdb's copy holds only in-frame clones and misses some; the assay was immunoSEQ multiplex PCR. This table has fewer than 550,000 clones, about 10% appearing once. CDR3 length equals 15 residues. Trimming pared 2 bases from V and 1 base from J, leaving 9 bases between. In germline, CDR1 is KGHSH, CDR2 LQKENI. Findings and caveats of the study: The analysis here could not establish whether HLA type shapes TCRB rearrangement. TCRB repertoires of naive, central memory and Treg cells appeared more similar among patients than among healthy donors. Shorter TCRB CDR3s, moderately but significantly so, were found in Type 1 diabetes patients in all four CD4+ subsets.

With regard to this clone: Its antigen is as yet unknown.

The chain joins TRBV18 to TRBJ2-1, with unresolved D. The source of this sequence is a woman between 18 and 30 years old in good health. Source material: naive CD4+ T cells from blood. As DNA, the CDR3 is TGTGCCAGCTCACCATCGACGGCTTCCTACAATGAGCAGTTCTTC. Translation gives CASSPSTASYNEQFF.